Presented here are 3 T cell receptor beta chains from one specimen sequenced in a study of immune characterization of retroperitoneal liposarcoma. TCRdb analysed the PCR reads with MiXCR anew, one entry per CDR3 protein. The sample has 6,500 to 7,500 distinct CDR3 sequences, about 29% seen once. Sequenced: tumor tissue. All receptors derive from a female donor with retroperitoneal liposarcoma.

This clonotype was counted ten times or more. This chain links TRBV6-6 with TRBJ2-1, with 12 positions matching TRBD2. TRBJ2-7 explains the end of the DNA better; the J call may be wrong. From germline, CDR1 is MNHNY and CDR2 SVGAGI (reference sequence). CDR3 length: 14 amino acids. The CDR3 bases are TGTGCCAGCAACCCCGGGACTAGCGGGCCTGAGCAGTACTTC. Translated, it gives CASNPGTSGPEQYF.

This clonotype is categorized as medium-sized. This rearrangement joins TRBV12-3 or TRBV12-4 to TRBJ2-5; D is undetermined. V was trimmed by 2 bases and J by 1 base, leaving 5 bases between them. This CDR3 has 13 amino acids. In nucleotides, the CDR3 is TGTGCCAGCAGTTTAAGCCCCCAAGAGACCCAGTACTTC. Its translation: CASSLSPQETQYF.

This clonotype is categorized as medium-sized (0.01 to 0.1%). This sequence joins TRBV28 and TRBJ2-7; perhaps TRBD1 as D (6 bases). The germline CDR1 and CDR2 sequences are MDHEN and SYDVKM. V was shortened by 5 bases and J by 2 bases, with 13 bases between the two germline ends. This CDR3 has 14 residues. CDR3 amino acids: CASSGPDRAYEQYF. CDR3 DNA: TGTGCCAGCAGTGGGCCGGACAGAGCCTACGAGCAGTACTTC.